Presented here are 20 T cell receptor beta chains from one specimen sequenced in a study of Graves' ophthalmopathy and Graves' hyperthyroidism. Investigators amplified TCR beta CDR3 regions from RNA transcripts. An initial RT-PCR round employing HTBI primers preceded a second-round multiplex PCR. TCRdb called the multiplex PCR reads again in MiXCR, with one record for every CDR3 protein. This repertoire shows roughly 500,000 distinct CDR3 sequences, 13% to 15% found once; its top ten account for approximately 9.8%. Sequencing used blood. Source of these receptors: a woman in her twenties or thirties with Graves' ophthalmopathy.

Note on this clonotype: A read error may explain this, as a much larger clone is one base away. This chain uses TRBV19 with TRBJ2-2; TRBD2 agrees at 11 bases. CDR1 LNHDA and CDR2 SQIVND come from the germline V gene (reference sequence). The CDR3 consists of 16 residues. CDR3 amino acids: CASSGLAGGSTGELCF. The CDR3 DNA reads TGTGCCAGTAGTGGTCTAGCGGGAGGTAGCACCGGGGAGCTGTGTTTT.

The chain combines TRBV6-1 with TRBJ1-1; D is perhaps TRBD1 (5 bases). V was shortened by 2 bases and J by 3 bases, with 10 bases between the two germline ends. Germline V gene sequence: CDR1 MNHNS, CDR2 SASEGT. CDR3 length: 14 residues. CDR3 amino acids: CASSEYGGDTEAFF. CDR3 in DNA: TGTGCCAGCAGTGAATACGGGGGTGACACTGAAGCTTTCTTT.

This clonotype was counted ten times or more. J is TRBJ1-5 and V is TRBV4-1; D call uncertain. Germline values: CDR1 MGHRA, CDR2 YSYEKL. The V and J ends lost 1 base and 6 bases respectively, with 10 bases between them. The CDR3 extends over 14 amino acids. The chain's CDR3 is CASSQASGSQPQHF. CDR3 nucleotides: TGCGCCAGCAGCCAAGCCTCTGGGTCTCAGCCCCAGCATTTT.

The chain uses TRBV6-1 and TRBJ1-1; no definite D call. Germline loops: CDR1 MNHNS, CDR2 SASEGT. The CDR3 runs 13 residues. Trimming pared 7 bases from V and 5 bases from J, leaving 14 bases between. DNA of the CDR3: TGTGCCAGCAAAACGGGCCAGAGGACTGAAGCTTTCTTT. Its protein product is CASKTGQRTEAFF.

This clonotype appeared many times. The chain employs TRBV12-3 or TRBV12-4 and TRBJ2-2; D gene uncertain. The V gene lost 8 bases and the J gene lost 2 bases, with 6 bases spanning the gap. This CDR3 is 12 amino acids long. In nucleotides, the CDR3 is TGTGCCAGCGGCGATAACACCGGGGAGCTGTTTTTT. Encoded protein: CASGDNTGELFF.

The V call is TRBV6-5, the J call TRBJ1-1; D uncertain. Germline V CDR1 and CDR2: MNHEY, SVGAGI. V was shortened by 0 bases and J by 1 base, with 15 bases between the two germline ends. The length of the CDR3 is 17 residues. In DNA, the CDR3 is TGTGCCAGCAGTTACTCGATTCCGGGCCCAGAGAACACTGAAGCTTTCTTT. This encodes CASSYSIPGPENTEAFF.

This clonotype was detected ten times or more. The CDR3 sequence is CASSQDGGRTEAFF. For the CDR3, the DNA is TGCGCCAGCAGCCAAGATGGGGGGCGGACTGAAGCTTTCTTT. The V call is TRBV4-1, the J call TRBJ1-1; TRBD1 might be the D (6 bases). The CDR3 totals 14 residues. CDR1 and CDR2 from the germline V gene are MGHRA and YSYEKL. V gave up 0 bases and J gave up 5 bases, with 10 bases separating them.

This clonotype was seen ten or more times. CDR3 amino acids: CASSLEASRPYEQYF. CDR3 DNA sequence: TGTGCCAGCAGCTTAGAGGCTAGCCGTCCCTACGAGCAGTACTTC. The V and J genes are TRBV11-2 and TRBJ2-7; perhaps TRBD2 as D (5 bases). Trimming removed 0 bases from V and 2 bases from J, with 11 bases in between. Germline CDR1 reads SGHAT; CDR2 reads FQNNGV. This CDR3 region has 15 residues.

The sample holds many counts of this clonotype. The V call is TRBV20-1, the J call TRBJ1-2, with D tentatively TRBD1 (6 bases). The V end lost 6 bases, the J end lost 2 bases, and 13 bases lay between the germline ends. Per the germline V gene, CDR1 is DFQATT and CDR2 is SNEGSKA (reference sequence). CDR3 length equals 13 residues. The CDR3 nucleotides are TGCAGTGCCAAGGGACAAATAAACTATGGCTACACCTTC. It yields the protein CSAKGQINYGYTF.

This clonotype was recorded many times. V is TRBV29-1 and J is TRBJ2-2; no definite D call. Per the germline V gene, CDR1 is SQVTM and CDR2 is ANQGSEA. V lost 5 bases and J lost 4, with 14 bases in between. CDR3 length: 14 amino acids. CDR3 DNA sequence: TGCAGCGTTAAAGTTATTGGCGCCACCGGGGAGCTGTTTTTT. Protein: CSVKVIGATGELFF.

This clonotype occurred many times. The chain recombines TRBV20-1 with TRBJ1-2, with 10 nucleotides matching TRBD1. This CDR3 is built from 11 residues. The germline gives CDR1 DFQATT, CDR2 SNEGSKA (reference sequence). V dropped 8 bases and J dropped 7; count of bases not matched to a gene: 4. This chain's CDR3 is CSSRDRGGYTF. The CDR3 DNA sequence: TGCAGTTCCAGGGACAGGGGTGGCTACACCTTC.

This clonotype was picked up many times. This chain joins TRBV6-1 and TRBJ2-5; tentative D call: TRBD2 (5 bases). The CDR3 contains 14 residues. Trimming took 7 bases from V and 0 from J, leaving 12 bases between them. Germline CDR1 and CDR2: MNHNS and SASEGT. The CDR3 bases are TGTGCCAGCAAGGGAGCTATAGACCAAGAGACCCAGTACTTC. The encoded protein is CASKGAIDQETQYF.

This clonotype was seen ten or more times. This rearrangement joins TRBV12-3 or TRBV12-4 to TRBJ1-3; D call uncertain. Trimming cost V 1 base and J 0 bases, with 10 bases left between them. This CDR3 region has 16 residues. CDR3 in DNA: TGTGCCAGCAGTTTAGGCACCGATGACTCTGGAAACACCATATATTTT. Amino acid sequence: CASSLGTDDSGNTIYF.

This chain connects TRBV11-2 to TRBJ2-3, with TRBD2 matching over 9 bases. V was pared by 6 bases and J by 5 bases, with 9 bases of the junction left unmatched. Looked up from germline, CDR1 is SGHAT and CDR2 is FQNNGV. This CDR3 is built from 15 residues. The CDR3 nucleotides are TGTGCCAGCAGAGTACCGGGACTAGCTGGAGATACGCAGTATTTT. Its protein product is CASRVPGLAGDTQYF. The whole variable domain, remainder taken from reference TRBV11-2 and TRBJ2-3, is EAGVAQSPRYKIIEKRQSVAFWCNPISGHATLYWYQQILGQGPKLLIQFQNNGVVDDSQLPKDRFSAERLKGVDSTLKIQPAKLEDSAVYLCASRVPGLAGDTQYFGPGTRLTVL.

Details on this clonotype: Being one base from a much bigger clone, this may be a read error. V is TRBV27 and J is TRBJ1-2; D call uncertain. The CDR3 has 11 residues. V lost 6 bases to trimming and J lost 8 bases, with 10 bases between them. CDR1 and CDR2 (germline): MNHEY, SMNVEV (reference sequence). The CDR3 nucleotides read TGTGCCAGCAGGTACACCCTAGGCTACACCTTC. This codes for CASRYTLGYTF.

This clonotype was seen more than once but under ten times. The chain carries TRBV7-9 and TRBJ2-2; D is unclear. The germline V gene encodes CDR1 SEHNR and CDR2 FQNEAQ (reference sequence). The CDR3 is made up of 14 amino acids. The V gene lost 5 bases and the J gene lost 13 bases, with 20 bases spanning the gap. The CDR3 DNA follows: TGTGCCAGCAGCCCGATCCCGAGTGCCAAAGGGCTGTTTTTT. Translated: CASSPIPSAKGLFF.

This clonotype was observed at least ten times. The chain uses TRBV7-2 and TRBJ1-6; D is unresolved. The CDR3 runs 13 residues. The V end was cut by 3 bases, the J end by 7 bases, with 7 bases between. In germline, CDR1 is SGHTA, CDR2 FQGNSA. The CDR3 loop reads CASSFNVNSPLHF. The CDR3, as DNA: TGTGCCAGCAGCTTCAACGTGAATTCACCCCTCCACTTT. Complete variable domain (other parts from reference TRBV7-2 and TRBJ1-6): GAGVSQSPSNKVTEKGKDVELRCDPISGHTALYWYRQSLGQGLEFLIYFQGNSAPDKSGLPSDRFSAERTGGSVSTLTIQRTQQEDSAVYLCASSFNVNSPLHFGNGTRLTVT.

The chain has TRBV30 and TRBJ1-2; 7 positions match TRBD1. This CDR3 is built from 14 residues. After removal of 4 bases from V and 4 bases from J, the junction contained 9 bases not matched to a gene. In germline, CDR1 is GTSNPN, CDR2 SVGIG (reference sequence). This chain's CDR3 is CAWKRQGDGYGYTF. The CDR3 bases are TGTGCCTGGAAACGACAGGGTGATGGCTATGGCTACACCTTC.

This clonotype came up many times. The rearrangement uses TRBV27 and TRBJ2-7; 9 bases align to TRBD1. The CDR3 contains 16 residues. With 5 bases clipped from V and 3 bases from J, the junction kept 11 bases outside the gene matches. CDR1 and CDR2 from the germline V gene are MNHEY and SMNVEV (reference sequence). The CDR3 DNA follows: TGTGCCAGCAGTCTGGTGGGGACAGGGATATACTACGAGCAGTACTTC. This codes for CASSLVGTGIYYEQYF.

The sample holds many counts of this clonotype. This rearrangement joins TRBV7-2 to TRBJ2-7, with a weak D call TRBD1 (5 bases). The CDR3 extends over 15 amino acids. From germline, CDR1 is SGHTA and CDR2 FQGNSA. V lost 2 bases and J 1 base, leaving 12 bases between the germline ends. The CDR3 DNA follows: TGTGCCAGCAGCTTATTTGGCAGGGCGTCCTACGAGCAGTACTTC. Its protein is CASSLFGRASYEQYF.